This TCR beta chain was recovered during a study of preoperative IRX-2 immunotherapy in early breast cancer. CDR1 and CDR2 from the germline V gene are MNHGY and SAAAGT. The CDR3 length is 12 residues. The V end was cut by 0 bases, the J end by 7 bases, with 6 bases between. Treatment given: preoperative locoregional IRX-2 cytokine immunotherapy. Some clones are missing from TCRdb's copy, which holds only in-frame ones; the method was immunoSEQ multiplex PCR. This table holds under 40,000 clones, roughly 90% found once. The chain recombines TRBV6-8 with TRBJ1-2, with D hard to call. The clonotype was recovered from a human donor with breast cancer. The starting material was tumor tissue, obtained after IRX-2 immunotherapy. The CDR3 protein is CASSYSYGGYTF. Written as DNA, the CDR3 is TGTGCCAGCAGTTACTCCTACGGTGGCTACACCTTC.